The 8 T cell receptor beta chains in this list originate from one sample, sequenced in a study of cytomegalovirus exposure and HLA in healthy donors. The PCR made use of 60 Vbeta and 13 Jbeta primers. Repertoires were generated with immunoSEQ multiplex PCR, while TCRdb's copy carries only in-frame clones and drops some. The sample holds approximately 120,000 clones, roughly 77% seen once. The sequenced sample was PBMCs. The receptors originated from a woman younger than 45 in good health and CMV-seronegative.

A note on this clone: An end of the junction does not agree with germline; a read error may underlie this. The V gene is TRBV7-7, the J gene TRBJ2-5; 7 nucleotides match TRBD2. This CDR3 region has 15 residues. Germline V gene data show CDR1 as SSHAT and CDR2 as FNYEAQ (reference sequence). The CDR3 is CASSLGLAAQETQYF. The DNA of the CDR3 is TGTGCTAGCAGCTTAGGGCTAGCGGCCCAAGAGACCCAGTACTTC.

The chain is built from TRBV27 and TRBJ2-5, with 9 bases that match TRBD1. With 4 bases clipped from V and 3 bases from J, the junction kept 15 bases outside the gene matches. CDR3 length equals 18 residues. Per the germline V gene, CDR1 is MNHEY and CDR2 is SMNVEV (reference sequence). The CDR3 DNA sequence: TGTGCCAGCAGTTCCCGCTTCCGGGACAGGGTTTCGAAAGAGACCCAGTACTTC. Its protein is CASSSRFRDRVSKETQYF.

The chain has TRBV15 and TRBJ2-7; D is uncertain. Per germline, CDR1 LNHNV and CDR2 YYDKDF (reference sequence). The CDR3 is 16 amino acids. V was trimmed by 4 bases and J by 2 bases, leaving 18 bases between them. CDR3 amino acids: CATSTRRVSIPYEQYF. The CDR3 DNA is TGTGCCACCAGCACCCGGCGCGTTAGCATCCCCTACGAGCAGTACTTC.

The V gene is TRBV6-1, the J gene TRBJ2-1, with 12 bases identical to TRBD2. V trimming: 4 bases; J trimming: 0 bases; junction bases outside the gene matches: 4. This CDR3 is built from 17 residues. Per the germline V gene, CDR1 is MNHNS and CDR2 is SASEGT. The CDR3 nucleotides read TGTGCCAGCAGTGGGACTAGCGGGGCCTACTCCTACAATGAGCAGTTCTTC. Protein: CASSGTSGAYSYNEQFF.

This clone has more than one count but fewer than ten. The chain has TRBV19 and TRBJ1-2; the D gene is possibly TRBD1 (5 bases). CDR3 length: 11 amino acids. Germline V gene data show CDR1 as LNHDA and CDR2 as SQIVND (reference sequence). V dropped 5 bases and J dropped 5 bases, with 6 bases sitting between them. The CDR3 is CASSSGYGYTF. The CDR3, as DNA: TGTGCCAGTAGTTCAGGGTATGGCTACACCTTC.

A note on this clone: Other DNA sequences from this sample encode an identical CDR3 as well. The chain uses TRBV5-4 and TRBJ2-3; the D is unclear. The CDR3 extends over 11 amino acids. Trimming stripped 3 bases from V and 4 bases from J, with 3 bases between. Germline values: CDR1 SGHNT, CDR2 YYREEE (reference sequence). In DNA form, the CDR3 reads TGTGCCAGCAGCTCTTCAGATACGCAGTATTTT. Encoded protein: CASSSSDTQYF. Full variable domain (rest looked up from reference TRBV5-4 and TRBJ2-3): ETGVTQSPTHLIKTRGQQVTLRCSSQSGHNTVSWYQQALGQGPQFIFQYYREEENGRGNFPPRFSGLQFPNYSSELNVNALELDDSALYLCASSSSDTQYFGPGTRLTVL.

This chain uses TRBV19 with TRBJ1-2, with D perhaps TRBD1 (5 bases). Germline V CDR1 and CDR2: LNHDA, SQIVND (reference sequence). The V end was cut by 0 bases, the J end by 4 bases, with 15 bases between. The CDR3 consists of 16 residues. The CDR3 loop is CASSIDAGLFIYGYTF. DNA for the CDR3: TGTGCCAGTAGTATAGATGCGGGACTGTTCATCTATGGCTACACCTTC. Full variable domain (rest looked up from reference TRBV19 and TRBJ1-2): DGGITQSPKYLFRKEGQNVTLSCEQNLNHDAMYWYRQDPGQGLRLIYYSQIVNDFQKGDIAEGYSVSREKKESFPLTVTSAQKNPTAFYLCASSIDAGLFIYGYTFGSGTRLTVV.

A few counts support this clone. The chain joins TRBV6-5 to TRBJ1-5, with a weak D call TRBD1 (6 bases). V was clipped by 6 bases and J by 5 bases, with 14 bases between them. The CDR3 extends over 14 amino acids. Per the germline V gene, CDR1 is MNHEY and CDR2 is SVGAGI. CDR3 nucleotides: TGTGCCAGCAGAGAATATACAGGGCATCAGCCCCAGCATTTT. It yields the protein CASREYTGHQPQHF.